What follows is one TCR beta chain and its context. In the original analysis: Nucleated cell number was recorded as an estimate derived from reference gene primer amplification. Using immunoSEQ multiplex PCR, the repertoire was profiled, and TCRdb retains in-frame clones only, with some absent. The V and J calls and the clone size are those of that table, but D and trimming were determined from the DNA. The repertoire holds about 110,000 clones, with 75% to 90% as singletons. This CDR3 is 15 amino acids long. Germline V lookup: CDR1 MNHEY, CDR2 SVGAGI. The V end lost 2 bases, the J end lost 4 bases, and 14 bases lay between the germline ends. The sample belongs to a study of blood T cell repertoires in COVID-19. On the study more broadly: Whether acute or convalescent, the COVID-19 samples came from the United States, Italy and Spain. T cells, B-cell-depleted T cells, or PBMCs provided the cDNA or gDNA that served as material.

The TCR originated in a woman at least 80 years old with acute or convalescent COVID-19. The sequencing input was peripheral blood. The chain links TRBV6-5 to TRBJ1-1, with D perhaps TRBD1 (5 bases). For the CDR3, the DNA is TGTGCCAGCAGTTACGCGGGGCGAGGTAGCACTGAAGCTTTCTTT. Residues: CASSYAGRGSTEAFF.